These T cell receptor beta chains were read from a single sample in a study of blood T cell repertoires in COVID-19. Sequenced by immunoSEQ multiplex PCR; TCRdb stores in-frame clones only, minus some. The sample contains 300,000 to 350,000 clones, 87% of which appear only once. Material: peripheral blood. The receptors stem from a man younger than 45 with COVID-19, enrolled during active disease. Each CDR3 is given with its conserved first and last residue. D genes are given only for firm matches. Size tells how often a clone was seen (once, few, many) or the class of an expanded clone, and some rows leave it out.

TRBJ2-7,-,-,TRBV6-5,CASSLPGLSYEQYF,TGTGCCAGCAGCCTCCCAGGGCTTAGCTACGAGCAGTACTTC
TRBJ2-3,-,TRBD2,TRBV6-2/TRBV6-3,CASSVLSGYTDTQYF,TGTGCCAGCAGTGTGCTTAGCGGGTACACAGATACGCAGTATTTT
TRBJ1-3,-,TRBD1,TRBV7-6,CASSLGQGSSGNTIYF,TGTGCCAGCAGCCTAGGACAGGGTTCCTCTGGAAACACCATATATTTT
TRBJ2-7,few,TRBD1,TRBV7-9,CACSSGDRTIYEQYF,TGTGCCTGCTCATCTGGGGACAGGACGATCTACGAGCAGTACTTC
TRBJ2-1,-,-,TRBV7-2,CASSEQGQKGEQFF,TGTGCCAGCAGCGAACAGGGTCAAAAAGGTGAGCAGTTCTTC
TRBJ2-1,-,-,TRBV6-5,CASSTGQGESNEQFF,TGTGCCAGCAGTACAGGGCAGGGTGAAAGCAATGAGCAGTTCTTC
TRBJ1-2,few,-,TRBV11-2,CASSFGLPLYTF,TGTGCCAGCAGCTTTGGACTGCCCCTCTACACCTTC
TRBJ2-7,-,-,TRBV30,CACRRDISYEQYF,TGTGCCTGCCGCCGGGACATTTCCTACGAGCAGTACTTC
TRBJ1-2,-,TRBD1,TRBV12-3/TRBV12-4,CASSSRTGVGYTF,TGTGCCAGCAGTTCCCGGACAGGGGTTGGCTACACCTTC
TRBJ1-5,-,TRBD1,TRBV19,CASSIEDRVNQPQHF,TGTGCCAGTAGTATAGAGGACAGGGTCAATCAGCCCCAGCATTTT
TRBJ1-2,-,-,TRBV7-2,CASSLGEGLNYGYTF,TGTGCCAGCAGCTTAGGGGAGGGTCTTAACTATGGCTACACCTTC
TRBJ1-5,once,-,TRBV5-6,CASSLASQRQNQPQHF,TGTGCCAGCAGCTTGGCCAGTCAGAGACAGAATCAGCCCCAGCATTTT
TRBJ1-6,once,TRBD1,TRBV14,CASSPYRGRVDSPLHF,TGTGCCAGCAGCCCTTACAGGGGGCGCGTCGATTCACCCCTCCACTTT
TRBJ1-3,-,-,TRBV2,CASSDPFGEGGNTIYF,TGTGCCAGCAGTGACCCGTTCGGGGAAGGTGGAAACACCATATATTTT
TRBJ1-6,-,TRBD1,TRBV12-5,CASGLATGGVAGSPLHF,TGTGCTAGTGGTTTGGCGACAGGGGGAGTGGCAGGGTCACCCCTCCACTTT
TRBJ2-3,-,-,TRBV21-1,CARRDRLTDTQYF,TGTGCCAGGAGGGACAGACTCACAGATACGCAGTATTTT
TRBJ2-7,-,-,TRBV21-1,CASSKRGGPEQYF,TGTGCCAGCAGCAAGAGAGGGGGACCCGAGCAGTACTTC
TRBJ2-3,-,TRBD2,TRBV28,CASSLGGRALTDTQYF,TGTGCCAGCAGTTTAGGCGGGAGGGCCCTCACAGATACGCAGTATTTT
TRBJ2-2,-,-,TRBV4-3,CASSLGGIGELFF,TGCGCCAGCAGCCTAGGAGGAATCGGGGAGCTGTTTTTT
TRBJ2-7,-,TRBD1,TRBV19,CASSMGPGTGENYAQYF,TGTGCCAGTAGTATGGGCCCCGGGACAGGGGAAAACTACGCGCAGTACTTC
TRBJ2-2,-,-,TRBV5-8,CASSLGTPLNTGELFF,TGTGCCAGCAGCCTCGGGACTCCGTTAAACACCGGGGAGCTGTTTTTT
TRBJ2-5,-,TRBD1,TRBV6-5,CASSPGTGGKKTQYF,TGTGCCAGCAGTCCCGGGACAGGGGGCAAAAAGACCCAGTACTTC
TRBJ2-2,-,TRBD2,TRBV11-2,CASSLERGGNTGELFF,TGTGCCAGCAGCTTAGAACGGGGGGGCAACACCGGGGAGCTGTTTTTT
TRBJ1-1,-,TRBD1,TRBV5-1,CATRLTGVTEAFF,TGCGCCACCAGGTTGACAGGGGTAACTGAAGCTTTCTTT
TRBJ2-5,once,-,TRBV28,CASRGGRLQYF,TGTGCCAGCAGGGGGGGACGGCTACAGTACTTC
TRBJ1-2,-,TRBD1,TRBV7-2,CASSLGGGTYGYTF,TGTGCCAGCAGCTTAGGAGGGGGCACCTATGGCTACACCTTC
TRBJ2-3,-,-,TRBV19,CASSIARAGGGTSTDTQYF,TGTGCCAGTAGTATAGCTCGGGCGGGTGGAGGAACTAGCACAGATACGCAGTATTTT
TRBJ2-2,few,-,TRBV7-3,CASSPGHYTGELFF,TGTGCCAGCAGCCCGGGACACTACACCGGGGAGCTGTTTTTT
TRBJ2-1,-,TRBD2,TRBV7-9,CASVPLGGRVTNEQFF,TGTGCCAGCGTACCCCTTGGCGGGAGGGTTACGAATGAGCAGTTCTTC
TRBJ2-5,-,TRBD2,TRBV6-5,CASSSSGTSFETQYF,TGTGCCAGCAGTTCTTCCGGGACTAGCTTTGAGACCCAGTACTTC
TRBJ2-3,-,TRBD2,TRBV15,CATSRELLAGGNTQYF,TGTGCCACCAGCAGAGAGTTACTAGCGGGAGGGAATACGCAGTATTTT
TRBJ1-1,few,-,TRBV6-5,CASSYSAPALDTEAFF,TGTGCCAGCAGTTACTCGGCCCCAGCGCTTGACACTGAAGCTTTCTTT
TRBJ2-3,once,-,TRBV18,CASSPPAGAVSDTQYF,TGTGCCAGCTCACCACCGGCAGGGGCAGTGTCAGATACGCAGTATTTT
TRBJ1-5,once,TRBD1,TRBV6-5,CASQEGAGNQPQHF,TGTGCCAGCCAGGAGGGGGCTGGCAATCAGCCCCAGCATTTT
TRBJ2-3,-,TRBD1,TRBV7-3,CASSRDRLDTQYF,TGTGCCAGCAGCCGGGACAGACTAGATACGCAGTATTTT
TRBJ2-3,-,TRBD2,TRBV5-6,CASSSPGLAHRTDTQYF,TGTGCCAGCAGCTCTCCGGGACTAGCGCATCGCACAGATACGCAGTATTTT
TRBJ2-7,few,-,TRBV11-2,CASSLEEGPYEQYF,TGTGCCAGCAGCTTAGAGGAGGGCCCCTACGAGCAGTACTTC
TRBJ2-5,-,TRBD2,TRBV11-2,CASSPTSGVRETQYF,TGTGCCAGCAGCCCGACTAGCGGGGTCAGAGAGACCCAGTACTTC
TRBJ2-7,-,TRBD2,TRBV6-1,CASSETIPGLAGNEQYF,TGTGCCAGCAGTGAAACCATCCCGGGACTAGCGGGTAACGAGCAGTACTTC
TRBJ1-1,-,TRBD1,TRBV6-5,CASIGQGANTEAFF,TGTGCCAGCATAGGTCAGGGGGCAAACACTGAAGCTTTCTTT
TRBJ2-2,-,-,TRBV11-2,CASSLGRHRALTGELFF,TGTGCCAGCAGCTTAGGTCGACACAGAGCCCTCACCGGGGAGCTGTTTTTT
TRBJ2-3,few,TRBD1,TRBV27,CASSSSPGQSTDTQYF,TGTGCCAGCAGTTCCTCTCCGGGACAGAGCACAGATACGCAGTATTTT
TRBJ2-6,once,-,TRBV6-4,CASSEKGETGANVLTF,TGTGCCAGCAGCGAGAAAGGGGAAACTGGGGCCAACGTCCTGACTTTC
TRBJ2-4,-,-,TRBV5-3,CARTGEQGVKNIQYF,TGTGCCAGAACCGGAGAACAGGGAGTCAAAAACATTCAGTACTTC
TRBJ2-1,once,TRBD1,TRBV4-3,CASSLDPGTGNNEQFF,TGCGCCAGCAGCCTAGACCCCGGGACAGGGAACAATGAGCAGTTCTTC
TRBJ2-3,-,-,TRBV14,CASSSGDIGDTQYF,TGTGCCAGCAGCTCAGGGGATATTGGGGATACGCAGTATTTT
TRBJ2-1,-,-,TRBV7-8,CATYGRRYYNEQFF,TGTGCCACCTATGGGCGGAGGTACTACAATGAGCAGTTCTTC
TRBJ2-3,-,-,TRBV5-1,CASSLGQGGADTQYF,TGCGCCAGCAGCTTGGGTCAGGGGGGCGCAGATACGCAGTATTTT